The rows below give T cell receptor beta chains drawn from one sample of a study of regulatory T cells in long-lasting Graves disease. A single record per CDR3 protein comes from TCRdb applying MiXCR to the multiplex PCR reads. Of 620,000 or so distinct CDR3 sequences in the sample, roughly 15% were seen once. The same specimen was also included in a second study, on T cells in Graves' hyperthyroidism and ophthalmopathy.

The material was peripheral blood mononuclear cells (PBMCs), obtained at new diagnosis, from a patient treated with antithyroid drugs. Every receptor here comes from a woman in her 30s with Graves disease. The CDR3 runs from the conserved cysteine through the conserved F or W. A D gene is named only where the DNA matches it firmly. Clone size appears in some rows only: once, few, many, or a class for an expanded clone.

j_gene	d_gene	len	v_gene	abundance	CDR3aa	CDR3nt
TRBJ1-5	NA	17	TRBV15	NA	CATSRVGVGGRNQPQHF	TGTGCCACCAGCAGAGTGGGAGTTGGGGGCCGCAATCAGCCCCAGCATTTT
TRBJ2-6	NA	14	TRBV12-3/TRBV12-4	few	CASSPFSGANVLAF	TGTGCCAGCAGTCCTTTCTCTGGGGCCAACGTCCTGGCTTTC
TRBJ1-1	NA	14	TRBV11-2	many	CASSLDGGDTEAFF	TGTGCCAGCAGCTTAGACGGGGGTGACACTGAAGCTTTCTTT
TRBJ1-5	NA	14	TRBV30	few	CAWSGDWGNQPQHF	TGTGCCTGGAGTGGCGACTGGGGCAATCAGCCCCAGCATTTT
TRBJ2-2	TRBD2	15	TRBV10-2	NA	CASSGSGRATGELFF	TGCGCCAGCAGTGGAAGCGGGAGGGCCACCGGGGAGCTGTTTTTT
TRBJ2-6	NA	15	TRBV6-5	few	CASSYSDSGANVLTF	TGTGCCAGCAGTTATTCTGACTCTGGGGCCAACGTCCTGACTTTC
TRBJ2-5	NA	15	TRBV6-1	many	CASSDLQWYQETQYF	TGTGCCAGCAGTGACCTACAGTGGTACCAAGAGACCCAGTACTTC
TRBJ2-7	TRBD2	17	TRBV7-2	many	CASSLEVATSGSYEQYF	TGTGCCAGCAGCTTAGAAGTTGCGACTAGCGGGTCCTACGAGCAGTACTTC
TRBJ1-1	NA	14	TRBV4-1	few	CASSQYSASTEAFF	TGCGCCAGCAGCCAATATTCAGCGAGCACTGAAGCTTTCTTT
TRBJ2-5	TRBD1	16	TRBV9	many	CASSARTGTGQETQYF	TGTGCCAGCAGCGCCAGGACCGGGACAGGACAAGAGACCCAGTACTTC
TRBJ1-1	NA	13	TRBV5-5	NA	CASSQEWETEAFF	TGTGCCAGCAGCCAGGAGTGGGAGACTGAAGCTTTCTTT
TRBJ2-3	TRBD2	20	TRBV28	many	CASSSNPLNASGRRSDTQYF	TGTGCCAGCAGTTCAAACCCCCTGAATGCTAGCGGGAGGAGGTCAGATACGCAGTATTTT
TRBJ1-1	NA	12	TRBV25-1	many	CASSELSGWAFF	TGTGCCAGCAGTGAATTATCCGGGTGGGCTTTCTTT
TRBJ2-2	NA	15	TRBV7-8	NA	CASSLDSQARGELFF	TGTGCCAGCAGCTTAGATTCACAGGCGCGCGGGGAGCTGTTTTTT
TRBJ1-3	NA	13	TRBV11-2	NA	CACSLGPGNTIYF	TGTGCCTGCAGCTTAGGGCCTGGAAACACCATATATTTT
TRBJ2-3	TRBD1	13	TRBV7-2	many	CASSEQGADTQYF	TGTGCCAGCAGCGAACAGGGGGCAGATACGCAGTATTTT
TRBJ2-2	NA	12	TRBV15	few	CATSRVGEELFF	TGTGCCACCAGCCGGGTCGGAGAGGAGCTGTTTTTT
TRBJ2-3	TRBD2	17	TRBV5-1	NA	CASSTLWLAGGGDTQYF	TGCGCCAGCAGCACATTGTGGCTAGCGGGAGGTGGAGATACGCAGTATTTT
TRBJ2-1	NA	13	TRBV9	few	CASSARTSNEQFF	TGTGCCAGCAGCGCCCGGACTTCTAATGAGCAGTTCTTC
TRBJ2-1	TRBD2	15	TRBV2	many	CASIQNSGANNEQFF	TGTGCCAGCATTCAAAATAGCGGGGCCAACAATGAGCAGTTCTTC
TRBJ2-5	NA	12	TRBV2	many	CASLISGETQYF	TGTGCCAGCTTAATATCCGGGGAGACCCAGTACTTC
TRBJ1-5	TRBD1	15	TRBV3-1	NA	CASSQGTETGWPQHF	TGTGCCAGCAGCCAAGGAACCGAGACAGGGTGGCCCCAGCATTTT
TRBJ2-7	NA	14	TRBV9	few	CASSVDSASYEQYF	TGTGCCAGCAGCGTAGATAGTGCCTCCTACGAGCAGTACTTC
TRBJ1-5	NA	15	TRBV12-3/TRBV12-4	once	CASSGGVFGNQPQHF	TGTGCCAGCAGTGGAGGGGTTTTTGGCAATCAGCCCCAGCATTTT
TRBJ1-1	NA	13	TRBV7-6	many	CASSSHLNTEAFF	TGTGCCAGCAGCTCGCACTTGAACACTGAAGCTTTCTTT
TRBJ2-7	TRBD2	15	TRBV7-3	NA	CASSLIGTSGYEQYF	TGTGCCAGCAGCTTAATCGGGACTAGCGGATACGAGCAGTACTTC
TRBJ2-1	NA	14	TRBV28	many	CASRVSDRSGEQFF	TGTGCCAGCAGGGTATCGGACCGTTCGGGGGAGCAGTTCTTC
TRBJ2-2	NA	14	TRBV19	many	CASSPRTATGELFF	TGTGCCAGTAGTCCGCGGACTGCGACCGGGGAGCTGTTTTTT
TRBJ1-2	TRBD1	14	TRBV9	few	CASSDPDRGGGYTF	TGTGCCAGCAGCGATCCCGACAGGGGAGGTGGCTACACCTTC
TRBJ1-2	NA	14	TRBV7-2	many	CASSDVQINYGYTF	TGTGCCAGCAGCGACGTACAGATTAACTATGGCTACACCTTC
TRBJ2-2	NA	12	TRBV6-2/TRBV6-3	NA	CASSYSFGELFF	TGTGCCAGCAGTTACTCTTTCGGGGAGCTGTTTTTT
TRBJ2-5	NA	13	TRBV11-2	many	CASSFGGMETQYF	TGTGCCAGCAGCTTCGGGGGTATGGAGACCCAGTACTTC
TRBJ1-3	NA	18	TRBV6-1	many	CASSEALLGRWLGNTIYF	TGTGCCAGCAGTGAAGCGCTTCTAGGGCGGTGGCTTGGAAACACCATATATTTT
TRBJ1-5	NA	12	TRBV20-1	many	CSASYWGQPQHF	TGCAGTGCTAGTTACTGGGGGCAGCCCCAGCATTTT
TRBJ1-3	NA	15	TRBV6-5	NA	CASSYWSGSGNTIYF	TGTGCCAGCAGTTACTGGTCCGGGTCTGGAAACACCATATATTTT
TRBJ2-5	NA	15	TRBV20-1	few	CSAIQAGRNQETQYF	TGCAGTGCCATCCAGGCGGGGCGGAACCAAGAGACCCAGTACTTC
TRBJ1-2	TRBD1	16	TRBV5-1	NA	CASSLVVQGAVYGYTF	TGTGCCAGCAGCTTGGTGGTCCAGGGGGCAGTTTATGGCTACACCTTC
TRBJ2-1	NA	13	TRBV7-6	NA	CASSLGTAHEQFF	TGTGCCAGCAGCTTAGGGACAGCCCATGAGCAGTTCTTC
TRBJ2-7	TRBD1	16	TRBV25-1	NA	CASSENPGQGIHEQYF	TGTGCCAGCAGTGAAAACCCGGGACAGGGAATCCACGAGCAGTACTTC
TRBJ1-2	NA	16	TRBV6-5	NA	CASSYSVLGDGYGYTF	TGTGCCAGCAGTTACTCGGTTCTGGGCGACGGCTATGGCTACACCTTC
TRBJ2-3	TRBD2	15	TRBV28	many	CASGFSGTSTDTQYF	TGTGCCAGCGGATTTAGCGGGACTAGCACAGATACGCAGTATTTT
TRBJ1-1	NA	15	TRBV7-8	NA	CASRPTRDSIKYAFF	TGTGCCAGCAGACCTACTCGGGACTCAATAAAGTATGCTTTCTTT
TRBJ2-3	NA	13	TRBV5-6	few	CASQGFSTDTQYF	TGTGCCAGCCAGGGTTTTAGCACAGATACGCAGTATTTT
TRBJ1-4	NA	16	TRBV28	few	CASSLKGFSTNEKLFF	TGTGCCAGCAGTTTAAAGGGATTTTCAACTAATGAAAAACTGTTTTTT
TRBJ2-5	NA	13	TRBV12-3/TRBV12-4	many	CASSYRQRETQYF	TGTGCCAGCAGTTATAGGCAGCGGGAGACCCAGTACTTC
TRBJ1-1	NA	13	TRBV28	many	CASHPPWNTEAFF	TGTGCCAGCCATCCCCCATGGAACACTGAAGCTTTCTTT
TRBJ2-1	NA	13	TRBV11-1	NA	CASSLEEYNEQFF	TGTGCCAGCAGCTTAGAAGAGTACAATGAGCAGTTCTTC
TRBJ1-5	NA	12	TRBV11-2	many	CASSGDNQPQHF	TGTGCCAGTTCAGGGGACAATCAGCCCCAGCATTTT